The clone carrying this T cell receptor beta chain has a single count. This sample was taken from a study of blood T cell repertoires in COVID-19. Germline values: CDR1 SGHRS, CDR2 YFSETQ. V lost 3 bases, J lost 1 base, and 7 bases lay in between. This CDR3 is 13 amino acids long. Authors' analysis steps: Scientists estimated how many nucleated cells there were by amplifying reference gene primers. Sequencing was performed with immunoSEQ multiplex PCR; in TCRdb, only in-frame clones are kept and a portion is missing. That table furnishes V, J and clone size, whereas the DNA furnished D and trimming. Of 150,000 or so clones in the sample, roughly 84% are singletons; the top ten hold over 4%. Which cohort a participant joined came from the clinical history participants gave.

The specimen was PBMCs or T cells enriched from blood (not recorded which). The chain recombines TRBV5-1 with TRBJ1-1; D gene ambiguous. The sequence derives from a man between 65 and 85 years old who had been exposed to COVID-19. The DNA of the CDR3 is TGCGCCAGCAGCTCCGAGGAGAACACTGAAGCTTTCTTT. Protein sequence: CASSSEENTEAFF.